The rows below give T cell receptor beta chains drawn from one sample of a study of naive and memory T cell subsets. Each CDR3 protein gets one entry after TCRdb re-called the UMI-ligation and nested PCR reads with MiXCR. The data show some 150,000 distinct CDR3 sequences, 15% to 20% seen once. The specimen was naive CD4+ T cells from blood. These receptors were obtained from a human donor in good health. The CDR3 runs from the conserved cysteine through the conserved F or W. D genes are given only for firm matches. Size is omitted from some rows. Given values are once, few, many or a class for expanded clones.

CASSILQGNNQPQHF,TGTGCCAGTAGTATTTTACAGGGTAACAATCAGCCCCAGCATTTT,NA,TRBJ1-5,many,TRBV19
CAISESWTGIRNEQFF,TGTGCCATCAGTGAGTCATGGACAGGGATCCGCAATGAGCAGTTCTTC,TRBD1,TRBJ2-1,NA,TRBV10-3
CASSATSGFYNEQFF,TGTGCCAGCAGTGCTACTAGCGGCTTCTACAATGAGCAGTTCTTC,TRBD2,TRBJ2-1,once,TRBV5-4
CASSQELRRISYNEQFF,TGCGCCAGCAGCCAAGAATTACGGAGAATCTCCTACAATGAGCAGTTCTTC,NA,TRBJ2-1,many,TRBV4-3
CASSVGGPSTDTQYF,TGTGCCAGCAGTGTTGGCGGGCCTAGCACAGATACGCAGTATTTT,NA,TRBJ2-3,few,TRBV2
CASSPPRGRGGHTEAFF,TGTGCCAGCTCACCACCCCGTGGCAGGGGGGGGCACACTGAAGCTTTCTTT,TRBD1,TRBJ1-1,few,TRBV18
CASSLQGGGTEQFF,TGTGCCAGCAGTCTCCAGGGGGGGGGCACTGAGCAGTTCTTC,NA,TRBJ2-1,few,TRBV11-2
CASRTGGNDTQYF,TGTGCCAGCAGGACAGGGGGCAACGATACGCAGTATTTT,TRBD1,TRBJ2-3,NA,TRBV6-2/TRBV6-3
CASSLSGTAINYGYTF,TGTGCCAGCAGCTTATCTGGGACAGCCATTAACTATGGCTACACCTTC,TRBD1,TRBJ1-2,NA,TRBV11-2
CSVNPTGVNTEAFF,TGCAGCGTCAACCCCACAGGGGTGAACACTGAAGCTTTCTTT,TRBD1,TRBJ1-1,NA,TRBV29-1
CASSRIGGTDTQYF,TGCGCCAGCAGCCGGATCGGGGGCACAGATACGCAGTATTTT,NA,TRBJ2-3,few,TRBV4-1
CASSQERASGAYNEQFF,TGTGCCAGCAGCCAAGAGAGGGCTAGCGGGGCATACAATGAGCAGTTCTTC,TRBD2,TRBJ2-1,few,TRBV4-2
CASSPLQGAANEKLFF,TGTGCCAGCAGCCCGTTGCAGGGGGCAGCTAATGAAAAACTGTTTTTT,TRBD1,TRBJ1-4,few,TRBV7-9
CASSTRDNYGYTF,TGTGCCAGCAGTACCAGGGATAACTATGGCTACACCTTC,NA,TRBJ1-2,NA,TRBV27
CASSILGETQYF,TGTGCCAGCAGCATATTAGGGGAGACCCAGTACTTC,NA,TRBJ2-5,NA,TRBV7-2
CASSLGPSGQETQYF,TGTGCCAGCAGCTTGGGGCCTAGCGGTCAAGAGACCCAGTACTTC,TRBD2,TRBJ2-5,few,TRBV5-4
CASTLGGVPLTEAFF,TGTGCCAGCACTCTTGGCGGGGTTCCTCTCACTGAAGCTTTCTTT,NA,TRBJ1-1,few,TRBV28